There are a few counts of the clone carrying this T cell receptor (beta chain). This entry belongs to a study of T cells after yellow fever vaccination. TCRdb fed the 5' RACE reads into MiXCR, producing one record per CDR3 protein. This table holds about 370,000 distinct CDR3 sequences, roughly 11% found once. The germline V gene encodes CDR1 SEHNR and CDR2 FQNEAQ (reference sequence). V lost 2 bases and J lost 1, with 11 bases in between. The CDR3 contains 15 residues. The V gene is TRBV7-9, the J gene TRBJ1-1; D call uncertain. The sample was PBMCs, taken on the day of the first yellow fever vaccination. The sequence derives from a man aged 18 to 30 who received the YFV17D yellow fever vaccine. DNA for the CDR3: TGTGCCAGCAGCTTATATAGCAGGCGGAACACTGAAGCTTTCTTT. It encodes CASSLYSRRNTEAFF.